These T cell receptor beta chains were read from a single sample in a study of blood T cell repertoires in COVID-19. Sequencing was performed with immunoSEQ multiplex PCR; in TCRdb, only in-frame clones are kept and a portion is missing. The table shows about 78,000 clones, with 77% occurring only once. Sequenced input: peripheral blood. The receptors were gathered from a human donor in a cohort sampled during active COVID-19. Both conserved end residues are part of each CDR3. The D gene is left open where the match is weak. Size is omitted from some rows. Given values are once, few, many or a class for expanded clones.

TRBV2	-	-	TRBJ1-4	CASTQYNEKLFF	TGTGCCAGCACCCAGTATAATGAAAAACTGTTTTTT
TRBV7-8	TRBD1	-	TRBJ1-5	CASSISGTGGSFGQPQHF	TGTGCCAGCAGCATCTCCGGGACAGGGGGATCGTTTGGTCAGCCCCAGCATTTT
TRBV6-5	-	-	TRBJ1-2	CASSYPTDEVNGYTF	TGTGCCAGCAGTTACCCGACGGATGAGGTGAATGGCTACACCTTC
TRBV5-1	-	few	TRBJ1-6	CASSSGVLNSPLHF	TGCGCCAGCAGCAGCGGGGTCCTCAATTCACCCCTCCACTTT
TRBV15	-	-	TRBJ1-4	CATSRDSGEKLFF	TGTGCCACCAGCAGAGACTCCGGTGAAAAACTGTTTTTT
TRBV5-4	-	-	TRBJ2-1	CATDRDTTGDEQFF	TGTGCCACGGACCGGGACACCACCGGCGATGAGCAGTTCTTC
TRBV20-1	-	few	TRBJ1-1	CSASRQTRGTEAFF	TGCAGTGCTAGTCGCCAGACCCGGGGCACTGAAGCTTTCTTT
TRBV2	-	-	TRBJ1-3	CASRRDWPSGNTIYF	TGTGCCAGCAGGCGGGACTGGCCCTCTGGAAACACCATATATTTT
TRBV11-2	-	-	TRBJ2-7	CASSSQSSYEQYF	TGTGCCAGCAGCTCACAAAGCTCCTACGAGCAGTACTTC
TRBV2	-	-	TRBJ1-1	CARQGSTEAFF	TGTGCCAGACAGGGCTCCACTGAAGCTTTCTTT
TRBV7-5	-	-	TRBJ2-2	CVRSLPTSAGGGELFF	TGTGTCAGAAGCCTCCCGACTAGCGCTGGGGGCGGGGAGCTGTTTTTT
TRBV10-3	-	-	TRBJ1-2	CAISGVVENYGYTF	TGTGCCATCAGTGGAGTGGTGGAGAACTATGGCTACACCTTC
TRBV27	-	-	TRBJ1-4	CASSTREAGRPNEKLFF	TGTGCCAGCAGTACCCGGGAAGCGGGCCGGCCTAATGAAAAACTGTTTTTT
TRBV29-1	TRBD1	-	TRBJ1-2	CSVRGQGADYANYGYTF	TGCAGCGTTCGAGGACAGGGGGCTGACTACGCTAACTATGGCTACACCTTC
TRBV27	TRBD1	-	TRBJ2-6	CASSLRGLQGTGANVLTF	TGTGCCAGCAGTTTAAGGGGGCTACAGGGGACCGGGGCCAACGTCCTGACTTTC